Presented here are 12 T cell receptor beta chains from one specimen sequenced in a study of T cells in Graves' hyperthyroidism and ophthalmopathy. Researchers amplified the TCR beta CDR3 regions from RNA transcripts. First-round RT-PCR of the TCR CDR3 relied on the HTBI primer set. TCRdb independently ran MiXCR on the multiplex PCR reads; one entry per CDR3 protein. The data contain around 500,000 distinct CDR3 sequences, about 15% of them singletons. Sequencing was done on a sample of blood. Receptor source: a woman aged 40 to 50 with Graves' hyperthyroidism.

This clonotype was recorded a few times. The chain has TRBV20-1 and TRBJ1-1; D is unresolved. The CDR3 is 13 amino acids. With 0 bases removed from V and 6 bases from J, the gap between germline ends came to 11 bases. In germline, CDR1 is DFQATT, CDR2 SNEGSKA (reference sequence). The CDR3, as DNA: TGCAGTGCTAGAGATCCCACGGAGGCTGAAGCTTTCTTT. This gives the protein CSARDPTEAEAFF.

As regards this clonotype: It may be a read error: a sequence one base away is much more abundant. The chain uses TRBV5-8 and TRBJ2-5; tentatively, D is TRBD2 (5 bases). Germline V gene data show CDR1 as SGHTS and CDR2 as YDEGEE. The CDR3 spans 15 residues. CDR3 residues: CASSFTDTLRETRYF. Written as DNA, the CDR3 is TGTGCCAGCAGCTTTACCGACACCTTAAGGGAGACCCGGTACTTC.

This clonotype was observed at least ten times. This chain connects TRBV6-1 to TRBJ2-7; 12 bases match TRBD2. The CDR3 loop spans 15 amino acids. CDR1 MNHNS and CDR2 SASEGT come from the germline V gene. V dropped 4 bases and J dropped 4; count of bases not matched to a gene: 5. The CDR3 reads CASSGGTSGWYEQYF. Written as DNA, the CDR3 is TGTGCCAGCAGTGGAGGGACTAGCGGGTGGTACGAGCAGTACTTC.

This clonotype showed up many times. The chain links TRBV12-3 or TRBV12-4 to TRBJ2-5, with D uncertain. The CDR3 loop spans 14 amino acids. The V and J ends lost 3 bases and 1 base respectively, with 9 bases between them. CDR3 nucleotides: TGTGCCAGCAGTTTTTCAGGACGCCAAGAGACCCAGTACTTC. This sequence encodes CASSFSGRQETQYF.

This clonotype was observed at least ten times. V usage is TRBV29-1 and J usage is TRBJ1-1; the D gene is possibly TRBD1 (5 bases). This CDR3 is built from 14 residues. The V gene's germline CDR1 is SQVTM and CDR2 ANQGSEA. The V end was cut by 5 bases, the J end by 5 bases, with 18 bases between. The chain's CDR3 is CSVQMSRDGTEAFF. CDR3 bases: TGCAGCGTTCAGATGAGCCGGGACGGGACTGAAGCTTTCTTT. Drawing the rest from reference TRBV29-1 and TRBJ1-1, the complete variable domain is SAVISQKPSRDICQRGTSLTIQCQVDSQVTMMFWYRQQPGQSLTLIATANQGSEATYESGFVIDKFPISRPNLTFSTLTVSNMSPEDSSIYLCSVQMSRDGTEAFFGQGTRLTVV.

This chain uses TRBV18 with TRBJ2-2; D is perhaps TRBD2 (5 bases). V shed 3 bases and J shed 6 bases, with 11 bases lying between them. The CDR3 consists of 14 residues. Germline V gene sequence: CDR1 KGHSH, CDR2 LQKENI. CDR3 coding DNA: TGTGCCAGCTCACCCGGACTTGCCCCCGGGGAGCTGTTTTTT. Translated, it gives CASSPGLAPGELFF.

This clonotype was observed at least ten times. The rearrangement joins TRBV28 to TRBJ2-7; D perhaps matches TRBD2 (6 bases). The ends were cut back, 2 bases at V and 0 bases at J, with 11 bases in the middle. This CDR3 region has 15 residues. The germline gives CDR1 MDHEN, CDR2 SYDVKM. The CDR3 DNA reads TGTGCCAGCAGTTTACCCCTCGGGGGCTCCTACGAGCAGTACTTC. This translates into CASSLPLGGSYEQYF.

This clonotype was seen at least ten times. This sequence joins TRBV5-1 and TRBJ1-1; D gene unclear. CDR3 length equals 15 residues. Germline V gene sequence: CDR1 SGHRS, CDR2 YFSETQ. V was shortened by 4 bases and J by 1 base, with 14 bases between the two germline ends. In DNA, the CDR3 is TGCGCCAGCAGCATCCCCCAGGTGGGGAACACTGAAGCTTTCTTT. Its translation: CASSIPQVGNTEAFF.

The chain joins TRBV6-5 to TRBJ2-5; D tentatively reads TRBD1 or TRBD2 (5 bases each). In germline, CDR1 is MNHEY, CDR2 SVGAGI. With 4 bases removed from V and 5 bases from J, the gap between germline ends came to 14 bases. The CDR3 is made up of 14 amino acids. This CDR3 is CASSFRGRGETQYF. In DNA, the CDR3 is TGTGCCAGCAGTTTTCGGGGCCGAGGGGAGACCCAGTACTTC.

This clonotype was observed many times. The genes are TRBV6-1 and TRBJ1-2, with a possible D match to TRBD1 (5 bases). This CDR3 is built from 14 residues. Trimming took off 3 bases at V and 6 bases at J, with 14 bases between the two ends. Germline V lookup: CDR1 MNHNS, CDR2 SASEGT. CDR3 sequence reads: CASSDYTGTDGYTF. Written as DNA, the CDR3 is TGTGCCAGCAGTGACTACACCGGGACCGATGGCTACACCTTC.

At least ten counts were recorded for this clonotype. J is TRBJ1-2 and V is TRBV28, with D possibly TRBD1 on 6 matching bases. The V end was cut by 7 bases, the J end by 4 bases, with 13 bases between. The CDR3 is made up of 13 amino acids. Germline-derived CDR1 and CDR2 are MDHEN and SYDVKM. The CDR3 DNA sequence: TGTGCCAGCACTAACAGGGTGCCCTATGGCTACACCTTC. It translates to CASTNRVPYGYTF.

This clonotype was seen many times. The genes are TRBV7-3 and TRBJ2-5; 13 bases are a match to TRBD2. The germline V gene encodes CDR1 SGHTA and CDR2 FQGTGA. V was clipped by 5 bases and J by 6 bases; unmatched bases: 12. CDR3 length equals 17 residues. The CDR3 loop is CASSPDPGTSGKQTQYF. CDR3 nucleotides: TGTGCCAGCAGCCCCGACCCCGGGACTAGCGGGAAACAGACCCAGTACTTC.